Listed here are 20 T cell receptor beta chains from one sample, sequenced in a study of cytomegalovirus exposure and HLA in healthy donors. The PCR made use of 60 Vbeta and 13 Jbeta primers. Here immunoSEQ multiplex PCR was the method, and the copy in TCRdb shows in-frame clones only, minus some. This repertoire shows approximately 240,000 clones, over 65% found once; its top ten account for 2.7%. Sequencing input: PBMCs. These receptors all stem from a woman aged 55-75 years in good health and CMV-seropositive.

This clone appeared a few times. The rearrangement uses TRBV5-5 and TRBJ2-2; tentatively, D is TRBD2 (6 bases). CDR1 and CDR2 from the germline V gene are SGHKS and YYEKEE (reference sequence). The length of the CDR3 is 15 residues. The V gene lost 3 bases and the J gene lost 3 bases, with 12 bases spanning the gap. The CDR3 bases are TGTGCCAGCAGCTCGGTCGGGGGATACACCGGGGAGCTGTTTTTT. This sequence encodes CASSSVGGYTGELFF.

V and J are TRBV6-1 and TRBJ1-6; TRBD1 matches at 7 bases. J was trimmed by 7 bases and V by 0 bases; bases with no gene match: 3. CDR1 and CDR2 from the germline V gene are MNHNS and SASEGT. This CDR3 has 15 amino acids. Here the CDR3 DNA reads TGTGCCAGCAGTGAAGCAGACAGGGAGAATTCACCCCTCCACTTT. It translates to CASSEADRENSPLHF.

This rearrangement joins TRBV19 to TRBJ2-5; TRBD2 aligns across 10 bases. This CDR3 has 15 residues. The V gene end was trimmed by 6 bases and the J gene end by 4 bases; junction bases not matched to a gene: 8. Per the germline V gene, CDR1 is LNHDA and CDR2 is SQIVND (reference sequence). CDR3 loop: CASRTGASGGETQYF. Here the CDR3 DNA reads TGTGCCAGTAGAACTGGGGCTAGCGGGGGAGAGACCCAGTACTTC.

The V gene is TRBV7-9, the J gene TRBJ2-3; the D gene is possibly TRBD2 (7 bases). The CDR3 is 15 residues long. Germline V gene lookup returns CDR1 SEHNR and CDR2 FQNEAQ (reference sequence). Trimming removed 5 bases at V and 7 bases at J, with 19 bases between. This CDR3 is CASSPSGGGLNTQYF. As DNA, the CDR3 is TGTGCCAGCAGCCCCTCTGGGGGGGGCCTCAATACGCAGTATTTT. The full variable domain, in which reference TRBV7-9 and TRBJ2-3 provide the parts outside the CDR3, is DTGVSQNPRHKITKRGQNVTFRCDPISEHNRLYWYRQTLGQGPEFLTYFQNEAQLEKSRLLSDRFSAERPKGSFSTLEIQRTEQGDSAMYLCASSPSGGGLNTQYFGPGTRLTVL.

The V call is TRBV27, the J call TRBJ1-1; the match to TRBD1 covers 12 bases. V trimming: 0 bases; J trimming: 6 bases; junction bases outside the gene matches: 8. This CDR3 has 17 residues. From germline, CDR1 is MNHEY and CDR2 SMNVEV (reference sequence). DNA for the CDR3: TGTGCCAGCAGTTTATCGATTTCGGGACAGGGGGCCTCTGAAGCTTTCTTT. This gives the protein CASSLSISGQGASEAFF.

The chain employs TRBV10-1 and TRBJ2-6; 10 bases map to TRBD1. The V and J ends lost 7 bases and 4 bases, in that order; junction bases with no gene match: 7. There are 16 residues in the CDR3. CDR1 is WNHNN, CDR2 SYGVQD, per germline (reference sequence). This CDR3 reads CASMGTGVNGANVLTF. As DNA, the CDR3 is TGCGCCAGCATGGGGACAGGGGTGAACGGGGCCAACGTCCTGACTTTC.

Concerning this clone itself: Mismatch with germline at one junction end may stem from a read error. The chain carries TRBV7-9 and TRBJ2-5, with TRBD2 matching over 9 bases. The CDR3 is 15 amino acids. In germline, CDR1 is SEHNR, CDR2 FQNEAQ (reference sequence). The CDR3, as DNA: TGTTCCAGCAGCGGGTTAGCGGGAGATTTGGAGACCCAGTACTTC. It translates to CSSSGLAGDLETQYF.

The rearrangement uses TRBV15 and TRBJ2-7, with D possibly being TRBD2 (5 bases). CDR1 LNHNV and CDR2 YYDKDF come from the germline V gene (reference sequence). The CDR3 totals 14 residues. The ends were cut back, 0 bases at V and 7 bases at J, with 13 bases in the middle. The CDR3 spells CATSRDPGMLEQYF. CDR3 DNA: TGTGCCACCAGCAGAGACCCGGGAATGCTAGAGCAGTACTTC. Filled out from reference TRBV15 and TRBJ2-7, the complete variable domain reads DAMVIQNPRYQVTQFGKPVTLSCSQTLNHNVMYWYQQKSSQAPKLLFHYYDKDFNNEADTPDNFQSRRPNTSFCFLDIRSPGLGDTAMYLCATSRDPGMLEQYFGPGTRLTVT.

CDR3 in amino acids: CAISESTGGNEQYF. The CDR3 DNA reads TGTGCCATCAGTGAGTCGACAGGGGGGAACGAGCAGTACTTC. The chain joins TRBV10-3 to TRBJ2-7, with 9 bases lining up with TRBD1. Per germline, CDR1 ENHRY and CDR2 SYGVKD. There are 14 residues in the CDR3. V gave up 0 bases and J gave up 5 bases; unmatched junction bases: 2.

CDR3 nucleotides: TGTGCCAGCAGCTCCATCCGCGGGGGCAGCTCCTACGAGCAGTACTTC. Translation: CASSSIRGGSSYEQYF. V is TRBV11-2 and J is TRBJ2-7; tentatively, D is TRBD2 (7 bases). Looked up from germline, CDR1 is SGHAT and CDR2 is FQNNGV. Trimming removed 4 bases from V and 0 bases from J, with 16 bases in between. CDR3 length: 16 residues.

This clone has only a few counts. V usage is TRBV5-1 and J usage is TRBJ2-1; 10 bases line up with TRBD2. The CDR3 sequence is 15 residues long. Germline CDR1 is SGHRS and CDR2 is YFSETQ. Trimming took 0 bases from V and 9 from J; bases not matched to a gene: 6. The CDR3 loop is CASSLGLAGVGEQFF. As DNA, the CDR3 is TGCGCCAGCAGCTTGGGGCTAGCGGGAGTCGGTGAGCAGTTCTTC.

The chain has TRBV19 and TRBJ1-1; 7 bases are shared with TRBD1. From germline, CDR1 is LNHDA and CDR2 SQIVND (reference sequence). V was pared by 1 base and J by 0 bases, with 8 bases of the junction left unmatched. This CDR3 has 17 residues. The DNA of the CDR3 is TGTGCCAGTAGTATAGGGACAGGAAAAATAATGAACACTGAAGCTTTCTTT. This translates into CASSIGTGKIMNTEAFF.

The chain employs TRBV5-4 and TRBJ2-3; no clear D gene. Trimming took off 0 bases at V and 6 bases at J, with 8 bases between the two ends. CDR3 length: 13 amino acids. CDR1 is SGHNT, CDR2 YYREEE, per germline (reference sequence). The CDR3, as DNA: TGTGCCAGCAGCTTGGCTCGTGGCGATACGCAGTATTTT. Its protein is CASSLARGDTQYF.

The rearrangement joins TRBV18 to TRBJ1-1, with D possibly TRBD1 on 6 matching bases. Trimming took 7 bases from V and 6 from J, leaving 12 bases between them. The germline CDR1 and CDR2 sequences are KGHSH and LQKENI. The CDR3 loop spans 12 amino acids. This chain's CDR3 is CASLLQGAEAFF. The DNA for the CDR3 is TGTGCCAGCTTACTACAGGGCGCTGAAGCTTTCTTT.

The CDR3 sequence: CASSSDIMNTEAFF. In DNA form, the CDR3 reads TGTGCCAGCAGTTCCGACATCATGAACACTGAAGCTTTCTTT. The J gene is TRBJ1-1, the V gene TRBV6-5; no firm D call. Trimming took 4 bases from V and 0 from J, leaving 9 bases between them. The CDR3 consists of 14 residues. Germline loops: CDR1 MNHEY, CDR2 SVGAGI.

V and J are TRBV7-9 and TRBJ2-3; D remains ambiguous. The germline V and J ends were trimmed by 5 bases and 5 bases, with 20 bases remaining between them. CDR1 and CDR2 from the germline V gene are SEHNR and FQNEAQ (reference sequence). This CDR3 region has 16 residues. Here the CDR3 reads CASSVLVSTRQDTQYF. The CDR3 DNA follows: TGTGCCAGCAGCGTCCTGGTTTCGACTCGTCAAGATACGCAGTATTTT.

The table lists this clone with a few counts. The chain has TRBV27 and TRBJ2-1, with a tentative D call TRBD2 (5 bases). The CDR3 sequence is 12 residues long. V was shortened by 5 bases and J by 10 bases, with 12 bases between the two germline ends. Germline V CDR1 and CDR2: MNHEY, SMNVEV (reference sequence). CDR3 nucleotides: TGTGCCAGCAGTCTCGGACTGAGGGAGCAGTTCTTC. This sequence encodes CASSLGLREQFF.

Remarks on this clone: Other DNA sequences from this sample encode an identical CDR3 as well. This chain uses TRBV2 with TRBJ1-2, with TRBD1 identical over 9 bases. Germline CDR1 is SNHLY and CDR2 is FYNNEI. The V gene end was trimmed by 5 bases and the J gene end by 8 bases; junction bases not matched to a gene: 6. The length of the CDR3 is 13 residues. CDR3 bases: TGTGCCAGCAGTCTACAGGGGGCGGAGGGCTACACCTTC. It encodes CASSLQGAEGYTF.

V gene TRBV7-8 combines with J gene TRBJ2-2, with D unclear. This CDR3 spans 14 amino acids. CDR1 is SGHVS and CDR2 is FQNEAQ in the germline V gene. Trimming stripped 1 base from V and 1 base from J, with 4 bases between. The DNA of the CDR3 is TGTGCCAGCAGCTTAGTCTGGAACACCGGGGAGCTGTTTTTT. Protein sequence: CASSLVWNTGELFF.

V and J are TRBV6-6 and TRBJ2-7, with D possibly TRBD2 on 7 matching bases. The CDR3 spans 13 residues. Germline V lookup: CDR1 MNHNY, CDR2 SVGAGI (reference sequence). V was trimmed by 2 bases and J by 7 bases, leaving 12 bases between them. This chain's CDR3 is CASSYGGAREQYF. DNA of the CDR3: TGTGCCAGCAGTTACGGGGGGGCACGTGAGCAGTACTTC.